These 11 T cell receptor beta chains originate from one sample sequenced in a study of blood T cell repertoires in COVID-19. Repertoires were generated with immunoSEQ multiplex PCR, while TCRdb's copy carries only in-frame clones and drops some. In the table there are 100,000 to 150,000 clones, approximately 71% of which are singletons. Sequenced material: peripheral blood. These receptors all stem from a woman aged 70-85 years with acute or convalescent COVID-19.

The chain couples TRBV7-8 to TRBJ2-1; 9 bases line up with TRBD1. After removal of 5 bases from V and 2 bases from J, the junction contained 1 base not matched to a gene. The CDR3 consists of 14 residues. Germline assignment: CDR1 SGHVS and CDR2 FQNEAQ. The CDR3 bases are TGTGCCAGCAGCCGGGACAGGGCCTACAATGAGCAGTTCTTC. Translation gives CASSRDRAYNEQFF.

The chain couples TRBV19 to TRBJ2-2; 7 bases align to TRBD1. V gave up 6 bases and J gave up 0 bases; unmatched junction bases: 4. The CDR3 consists of 15 residues. CDR1 and CDR2 (germline): LNHDA, SQIVND (reference sequence). The CDR3 here is CASSTGTANTGELFF. The CDR3 region has the DNA TGTGCCAGTAGCACCGGGACAGCGAACACCGGGGAGCTGTTTTTT. Full variable domain (rest looked up from reference TRBV19 and TRBJ2-2): DGGITQSPKYLFRKEGQNVTLSCEQNLNHDAMYWYRQDPGQGLRLIYYSQIVNDFQKGDIAEGYSVSREKKESFPLTVTSAQKNPTAFYLCASSTGTANTGELFFGEGSRLTVL.

This clone was detected a few times. The chain couples TRBV9 to TRBJ2-1; TRBD1 agrees at 9 bases. This CDR3 is 15 amino acids long. Per germline, CDR1 SGDLS and CDR2 YYNGEE. V shed 3 bases and J 2 bases; nucleotides not matched to a gene: 3. DNA for the CDR3: TGTGCCAGCAGCGAAACAGGGGGCCCCTACAATGAGCAGTTCTTC. Protein: CASSETGGPYNEQFF.

The CDR3 reads CAISDWRLPLTGGHLQETQYF. The DNA of the CDR3 is TGTGCCATCAGTGATTGGCGATTACCACTAACAGGGGGCCACCTCCAAGAGACCCAGTACTTC. The gene calls are TRBV10-3 and TRBJ2-5; TRBD1 matches 9 bases. CDR1 and CDR2 from the germline V gene are ENHRY and SYGVKD. Trimming removed 3 bases from V and 1 base from J; junction bases left unmatched: 21. CDR3 length equals 21 residues.

The chain is built from TRBV7-8 and TRBJ1-5; a weak D match, TRBD1 (5 bases). The CDR3 loop spans 14 amino acids. Trimming pared 4 bases from V and 1 base from J, leaving 8 bases between. Germline V lookup: CDR1 SGHVS, CDR2 FQNEAQ. The chain's CDR3 is CASSYQGSNQPQHF. DNA of the CDR3: TGTGCCAGCAGCTATCAGGGAAGCAATCAGCCCCAGCATTTT.

The rearrangement links TRBV5-6 to TRBJ2-7, with 9 bases lining up with TRBD2. Germline CDR1 reads SGHDT; CDR2 reads YYEEEE. The J segment lost 4 bases and the V segment lost 0 bases, leaving 8 bases of the junction unmatched. The CDR3 length is 16 residues. The CDR3 reads CASSLEGSGGYYEQYF. Written as DNA, the CDR3 is TGTGCCAGCAGCTTGGAGGGTAGCGGGGGATATTACGAGCAGTACTTC.

This clone came up a few times. The gene calls are TRBV28 and TRBJ1-1; D ambiguous. Germline V gene data show CDR1 as MDHEN and CDR2 as SYDVKM. CDR3 length equals 12 residues. Trimming removed 2 bases from V and 4 bases from J, with 5 bases in between. The CDR3: CASSLGVTEAFF. The DNA for the CDR3 is TGTGCCAGCAGTTTAGGAGTCACTGAAGCTTTCTTT.

This clone was counted a single time. The chain joins TRBV4-2 to TRBJ2-3, with 7 bases matching TRBD2. Trimming removed 1 base from V and 2 bases from J; junction bases left unmatched: 3. This CDR3 is built from 15 residues. Germline-derived CDR1 and CDR2 are LGHNA and YNFKEQ. The CDR3 region is CASSQGRGDTDTQYF. The CDR3 DNA reads TGTGCCAGCAGCCAAGGTCGGGGGGACACAGATACGCAGTATTTT.

This chain connects TRBV6-2 or TRBV6-3 to TRBJ2-1; 7 nucleotides align to TRBD2. From germline, CDR1 is MNHEY and CDR2 SVGEGT. CDR3 length: 15 amino acids. Trimming cost V 4 bases and J 3 bases; bases outside gene matches: 6. CDR3 in amino acids: CASSLASGLYNEQFF. CDR3 in DNA: TGTGCCAGCAGTTTAGCTAGCGGACTCTACAATGAGCAGTTCTTC.

The chain uses TRBV7-8 and TRBJ1-3; D perhaps matches TRBD1 (5 bases). CDR1 and CDR2 (germline): SGHVS, FQNEAQ. V was clipped by 5 bases and J by 1 base, with 15 bases between them. The CDR3 has 16 residues. CDR3 sequence: CASSPRGGVSGNTIYF. Here the CDR3 DNA reads TGTGCCAGCAGCCCCCGCGGGGGGGTTTCTGGAAACACCATATATTTT.

This rearrangement joins TRBV7-2 to TRBJ1-2, with a tentative D call TRBD1 (5 bases). V was trimmed by 3 bases and J by 6 bases, leaving 14 bases between them. Per germline, CDR1 SGHTA and CDR2 FQGNSA. The CDR3 is made up of 14 amino acids. The CDR3 spells CASSFPGYRDGYTF. The CDR3, as DNA: TGTGCCAGCAGCTTCCCAGGGTATAGAGATGGCTACACCTTC.